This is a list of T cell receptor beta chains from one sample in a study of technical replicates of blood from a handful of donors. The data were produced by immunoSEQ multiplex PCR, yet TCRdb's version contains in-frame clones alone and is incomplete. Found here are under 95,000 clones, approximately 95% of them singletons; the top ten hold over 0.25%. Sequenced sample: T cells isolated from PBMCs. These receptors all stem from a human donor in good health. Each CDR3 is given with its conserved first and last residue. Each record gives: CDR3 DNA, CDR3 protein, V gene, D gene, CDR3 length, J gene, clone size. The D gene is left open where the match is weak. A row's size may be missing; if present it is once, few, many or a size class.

CDR3 DNA: TGCGCCAGCAGCTTCGACGGAGCAGTAGGTGTTGAGCAGTTCTTC
CDR3 protein: CASSFDGAVGVEQFF
V gene: TRBV5-1
D gene: -
CDR3 length: 15
J gene: TRBJ2-1
clone size: -

CDR3 DNA: TGCGCCAGCAGTGACTATGACAGCCCGAACACTGAAGCTTTCTTT
CDR3 protein: CASSDYDSPNTEAFF
V gene: TRBV10-2
D gene: -
CDR3 length: 15
J gene: TRBJ1-1
clone size: once

CDR3 DNA: TGCGCCAGCAGGCTACCGGGACAGGGGGCCTTTTCTGGTGGCTACACCTTC
CDR3 protein: CASRLPGQGAFSGGYTF
V gene: TRBV4-1
D gene: TRBD1
CDR3 length: 17
J gene: TRBJ1-2
clone size: -

CDR3 DNA: TGTGCCAGCAGCTCGGGACTAGCGGGCCCTGATACGCAGTATTTT
CDR3 protein: CASSSGLAGPDTQYF
V gene: TRBV7-9
D gene: TRBD2
CDR3 length: 15
J gene: TRBJ2-3
clone size: once

CDR3 DNA: TGTGCCAGCAGCCCCTGGGACAGGAGGGAGCAAGAGACCCAGTACTTC
CDR3 protein: CASSPWDRREQETQYF
V gene: TRBV11-3
D gene: TRBD1
CDR3 length: 16
J gene: TRBJ2-5
clone size: -

CDR3 DNA: TGTGCCAGCAGCTTCCCCCCGGGCGGGAGGGGAGATACGCAGTATTTT
CDR3 protein: CASSFPPGGRGDTQYF
V gene: TRBV13
D gene: TRBD2
CDR3 length: 16
J gene: TRBJ2-3
clone size: -

CDR3 DNA: TGTGCCAGCAGTAGTACCGGGACAGGGTTCCCCTACGAGCAGTACTTC
CDR3 protein: CASSSTGTGFPYEQYF
V gene: TRBV2
D gene: TRBD1
CDR3 length: 16
J gene: TRBJ2-7
clone size: -

CDR3 DNA: TGTGCCAGCAGTGAAGGCCAGACAGATACGCAGTATTTT
CDR3 protein: CASSEGQTDTQYF
V gene: TRBV6-1
D gene: -
CDR3 length: 13
J gene: TRBJ2-3
clone size: -

CDR3 DNA: TGTGCCAGCAGCCAGGGGGGCAGGGGGCATTTTGGCTACACCTTC
CDR3 protein: CASSQGGRGHFGYTF
V gene: TRBV7-3
D gene: TRBD1
CDR3 length: 15
J gene: TRBJ1-2
clone size: -

CDR3 DNA: TGTGCCAGCCTGGACAGAGTCAGTTCCTACGAGCAGTACTTC
CDR3 protein: CASLDRVSSYEQYF
V gene: TRBV6-1
D gene: -
CDR3 length: 14
J gene: TRBJ2-7
clone size: -

CDR3 DNA: TGCGCCAGCAGCTTAGGATCTAGCTCCTACAATGAGCAGTTCTTC
CDR3 protein: CASSLGSSSYNEQFF
V gene: TRBV5-1
D gene: -
CDR3 length: 15
J gene: TRBJ2-1
clone size: -

CDR3 DNA: TGTGCTAGTGCCCCCCCCGGGGGTTGGAACTATGGCTACACCTTC
CDR3 protein: CASAPPGGWNYGYTF
V gene: TRBV12-5
D gene: -
CDR3 length: 15
J gene: TRBJ1-2
clone size: -

CDR3 DNA: TGTGCCAGCAGGCCCAGGGGATTGGGGGACGGCTACACCTTC
CDR3 protein: CASRPRGLGDGYTF
V gene: TRBV28
D gene: -
CDR3 length: 14
J gene: TRBJ1-2
clone size: -

CDR3 DNA: TGTGCCAGCAGTGACGATGTGGCCCAGGGCAGGTTCGTCTATGGCTACACCTTC
CDR3 protein: CASSDDVAQGRFVYGYTF
V gene: TRBV9
D gene: -
CDR3 length: 18
J gene: TRBJ1-2
clone size: -

CDR3 DNA: TGCAGCGCACCACAGGGAGACGGGTATGGCTACACCTTC
CDR3 protein: CSAPQGDGYGYTF
V gene: TRBV29-1
D gene: -
CDR3 length: 13
J gene: TRBJ1-2
clone size: once

CDR3 DNA: TGTGCCAGCAGGACATTCCTCCGGAACACTGAAGCTTTCTTT
CDR3 protein: CASRTFLRNTEAFF
V gene: TRBV28
D gene: -
CDR3 length: 14
J gene: TRBJ1-1
clone size: -

CDR3 DNA: TGTGCCAGCAGCCTATCAGATACGCAGTATTTT
CDR3 protein: CASSLSDTQYF
V gene: TRBV4-2
D gene: -
CDR3 length: 11
J gene: TRBJ2-3
clone size: -

CDR3 DNA: TGTGCCAGCAGTTTTCAGGGTTTCTCTGGGGCCAACGTCCTGACTTTC
CDR3 protein: CASSFQGFSGANVLTF
V gene: TRBV27
D gene: -
CDR3 length: 16
J gene: TRBJ2-6
clone size: -

CDR3 DNA: TGTGCCAGCAGCTTCGTCGGGGCCAACGTCCTGACTTTC
CDR3 protein: CASSFVGANVLTF
V gene: TRBV7-6
D gene: -
CDR3 length: 13
J gene: TRBJ2-6
clone size: -

CDR3 DNA: TGTGCCAGCAGCACAGACGGCCTCCGAGGCACAGATACGCAGTATTTT
CDR3 protein: CASSTDGLRGTDTQYF
V gene: TRBV9
D gene: -
CDR3 length: 16
J gene: TRBJ2-3
clone size: -

CDR3 DNA: TGTGCCAGCAGTGAAAGGGGGCTGGGGACAGATACGCAGTATTTT
CDR3 protein: CASSERGLGTDTQYF
V gene: TRBV2
D gene: TRBD1
CDR3 length: 15
J gene: TRBJ2-3
clone size: -

CDR3 DNA: TGTGCCAGCAGCTTTTATCTAGGGGGGCAGTACTTC
CDR3 protein: CASSFYLGGQYF
V gene: TRBV11-2
D gene: -
CDR3 length: 12
J gene: TRBJ2-7
clone size: -

CDR3 DNA: TGTGCCACCAACGCCGGGACAGGGTTTAGCAATCAGCCCCAGCATTTT
CDR3 protein: CATNAGTGFSNQPQHF
V gene: TRBV15
D gene: TRBD1
CDR3 length: 16
J gene: TRBJ1-5
clone size: -

CDR3 DNA: TGTGCCAGCAGCTTAGTAGGTCACTATCGGCAGAACACCGGGGAGCTGTTTTTT
CDR3 protein: CASSLVGHYRQNTGELFF
V gene: TRBV7-2
D gene: -
CDR3 length: 18
J gene: TRBJ2-2
clone size: -

CDR3 DNA: TGTGCCAGCAGCTTGAACAACGAGCAGTACTTC
CDR3 protein: CASSLNNEQYF
V gene: TRBV7-9
D gene: -
CDR3 length: 11
J gene: TRBJ2-7
clone size: -

CDR3 DNA: TGTGCCAGCAGCCCCGTCTTGGGACAGCCCTACGAGCAGTACTTC
CDR3 protein: CASSPVLGQPYEQYF
V gene: TRBV4-2
D gene: TRBD1
CDR3 length: 15
J gene: TRBJ2-7
clone size: -

CDR3 DNA: TGTGCCAGCAGCCAAGTAGCGGGAGGACTGAATGAGCAGTTCTTC
CDR3 protein: CASSQVAGGLNEQFF
V gene: TRBV4-2
D gene: TRBD2
CDR3 length: 15
J gene: TRBJ2-1
clone size: -

CDR3 DNA: TGTGCCAGCGTTGGGAGGGGAGCCTATGGCTACACCTTC
CDR3 protein: CASVGRGAYGYTF
V gene: TRBV27
D gene: -
CDR3 length: 13
J gene: TRBJ1-2
clone size: -

CDR3 DNA: TGTGCCAGCAGCCCCATCTCTGGAAACACCATATATTTT
CDR3 protein: CASSPISGNTIYF
V gene: TRBV5-4
D gene: -
CDR3 length: 13
J gene: TRBJ1-3
clone size: -

CDR3 DNA: TGTGCCAGCGACAGGGGGGAGGGTACTGAAGCTTTCTTT
CDR3 protein: CASDRGEGTEAFF
V gene: TRBV18
D gene: TRBD1
CDR3 length: 13
J gene: TRBJ1-1
clone size: -

CDR3 DNA: TGTGCCAGCAGTGGGTCATTAGCCCGGGACAGCTATGGCTACACCTTC
CDR3 protein: CASSGSLARDSYGYTF
V gene: TRBV2
D gene: TRBD1
CDR3 length: 16
J gene: TRBJ1-2
clone size: -

CDR3 DNA: TGTGCCAGCAGCTTGGCTTTCGGGCAGGGGGCCACAGATACGCAGTATTTT
CDR3 protein: CASSLAFGQGATDTQYF
V gene: TRBV5-6
D gene: TRBD1
CDR3 length: 17
J gene: TRBJ2-3
clone size: -

CDR3 DNA: TGTGCCAGCAGCTTCATCGGGACAGGGCAAGAGCAGTACTTC
CDR3 protein: CASSFIGTGQEQYF
V gene: TRBV5-6
D gene: TRBD1
CDR3 length: 14
J gene: TRBJ2-7
clone size: -

CDR3 DNA: TGTGCCAGCAGCCTGGGGGCGTTGGAGACCCAGTACTTC
CDR3 protein: CASSLGALETQYF
V gene: TRBV7-3
D gene: -
CDR3 length: 13
J gene: TRBJ2-5
clone size: once

CDR3 DNA: TGCGCCAGCAGCTTGATGCAGGGGGCTGAAAAACTGTTTTTT
CDR3 protein: CASSLMQGAEKLFF
V gene: TRBV5-1
D gene: TRBD1
CDR3 length: 14
J gene: TRBJ1-4
clone size: -

CDR3 DNA: TGTGCCAGCAGCTCCCGCGGAGGGTCTAACTCTGGAAACACCATATATTTT
CDR3 protein: CASSSRGGSNSGNTIYF
V gene: TRBV9
D gene: -
CDR3 length: 17
J gene: TRBJ1-3
clone size: -

CDR3 DNA: TGTGCCAGCAGTGAGAGACTGACCTTCTCCTACGAGCAGTACTTC
CDR3 protein: CASSERLTFSYEQYF
V gene: TRBV2
D gene: -
CDR3 length: 15
J gene: TRBJ2-7
clone size: -

CDR3 DNA: TGTGCCAGCAGCTTCGCCGGGACAGGGAACTACGAGCAGTACTTC
CDR3 protein: CASSFAGTGNYEQYF
V gene: TRBV5-8
D gene: TRBD1
CDR3 length: 15
J gene: TRBJ2-7
clone size: -

CDR3 DNA: TGTGCCAGCAGCTTAGGGACAGCAACTAATGAAAAACTGTTTTTT
CDR3 protein: CASSLGTATNEKLFF
V gene: TRBV11-3
D gene: -
CDR3 length: 15
J gene: TRBJ1-4
clone size: -

CDR3 DNA: TGCGCCAGCAGCGACAGGGTTCCTAGCACAGATACGCAGTATTTT
CDR3 protein: CASSDRVPSTDTQYF
V gene: TRBV10-1
D gene: TRBD1
CDR3 length: 15
J gene: TRBJ2-3
clone size: -

CDR3 DNA: TGTGCCAGCAGTCCCTTTGGACAGGGAGTTTTCGGCTACACCTTC
CDR3 protein: CASSPFGQGVFGYTF
V gene: TRBV28
D gene: TRBD1
CDR3 length: 15
J gene: TRBJ1-2
clone size: -

CDR3 DNA: TGCGCCAGCAGCTTTGTCGGGAACCCCTCCTACGAGCAGTACTTC
CDR3 protein: CASSFVGNPSYEQYF
V gene: TRBV5-1
D gene: -
CDR3 length: 15
J gene: TRBJ2-7
clone size: -

CDR3 DNA: TGTGCCAGCAGCGTCGGGACAGGGGTCAACATAGGCACTGAAGCTTTCTTT
CDR3 protein: CASSVGTGVNIGTEAFF
V gene: TRBV9
D gene: TRBD1
CDR3 length: 17
J gene: TRBJ1-1
clone size: -

CDR3 DNA: TGCGCCAGCAGCCCGACAAGGCTGAGAGTTCGGCAGCCCCAGCATTTT
CDR3 protein: CASSPTRLRVRQPQHF
V gene: TRBV4-1
D gene: -
CDR3 length: 16
J gene: TRBJ1-5
clone size: -

CDR3 DNA: TGTGCCAGCAGCGGGACAGGGGACACTGAAGCTTTCTTT
CDR3 protein: CASSGTGDTEAFF
V gene: TRBV7-9
D gene: TRBD1
CDR3 length: 13
J gene: TRBJ1-1
clone size: once

CDR3 DNA: TGTGCCAGCAGTTGGCAGGGCACTGGGCAGCCCCAGCATTTT
CDR3 protein: CASSWQGTGQPQHF
V gene: TRBV28
D gene: -
CDR3 length: 14
J gene: TRBJ1-5
clone size: -

CDR3 DNA: TGCGCCAGCAGCCAAGCAGGGTTTGGGGATGAAAAACTGTTTTTT
CDR3 protein: CASSQAGFGDEKLFF
V gene: TRBV4-1
D gene: -
CDR3 length: 15
J gene: TRBJ1-4
clone size: -

CDR3 DNA: TGTGCCAGCAGTTTACTCTGGGACAGGGGGAACAATGAGCAGTTCTTC
CDR3 protein: CASSLLWDRGNNEQFF
V gene: TRBV28
D gene: TRBD1
CDR3 length: 16
J gene: TRBJ2-1
clone size: -

CDR3 DNA: TGTGCCACCAGCGTACAGGGGACGGTGAACACTGAAGCTTTCTTT
CDR3 protein: CATSVQGTVNTEAFF
V gene: TRBV15
D gene: TRBD1
CDR3 length: 15
J gene: TRBJ1-1
clone size: -

CDR3 DNA: TGCGCCAGCAGCTTATACGGGGATCAGCCCCAGCATTTT
CDR3 protein: CASSLYGDQPQHF
V gene: TRBV5-1
D gene: -
CDR3 length: 13
J gene: TRBJ1-5
clone size: -

CDR3 DNA: TGTGCCAGCAGTTACACAGGACCTACCACCGGGGAGCTGTTTTTT
CDR3 protein: CASSYTGPTTGELFF
V gene: TRBV6-6
D gene: -
CDR3 length: 15
J gene: TRBJ2-2
clone size: -

CDR3 DNA: TGTGCCAGCAAGAGCGGAGACTACGAGCAGTACTTC
CDR3 protein: CASKSGDYEQYF
V gene: TRBV6-5
D gene: -
CDR3 length: 12
J gene: TRBJ2-7
clone size: once